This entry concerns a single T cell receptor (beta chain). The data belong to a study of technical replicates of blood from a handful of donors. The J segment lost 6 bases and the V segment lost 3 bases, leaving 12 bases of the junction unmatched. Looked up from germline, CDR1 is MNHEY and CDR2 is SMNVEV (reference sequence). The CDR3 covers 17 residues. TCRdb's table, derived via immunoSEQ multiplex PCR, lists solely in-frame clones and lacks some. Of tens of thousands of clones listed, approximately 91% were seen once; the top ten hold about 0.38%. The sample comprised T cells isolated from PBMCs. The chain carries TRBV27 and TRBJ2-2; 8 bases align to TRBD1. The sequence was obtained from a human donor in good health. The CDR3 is CASSFLLRTGRPGELFF. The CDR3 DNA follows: TGTGCCAGCAGTTTCCTACTGCGGACAGGGAGACCCGGGGAGCTGTTTTTT.